Listed here is a single T cell receptor (beta chain). Its antigen is unidentified. Patients included in sequencing had previously demonstrated CD8+CD57+ cell expansion by flow cytometry. Each patient carried a diagnosis of severe acquired aplastic anemia. Prior therapy had not been administered to any patient at the time of blood sampling. These data come from a study of CD8+CD57+ T cells in acquired aplastic anemia. Study in general: Sorted cells (CD4+ and CD8+) yielded DNA amounts that averaged around 3.1 ug.

Profiling that covered TCR beta VDJ and CDR3 relied on genomic DNA as its template. From the reads, TCRdb called clonotypes with MiXCR, one entry per CDR3 protein. This table holds 150,000 to 200,000 distinct CDR3 sequences, 48% found once. The CDR3 consists of 10 residues. V gave up 10 bases and J gave up 7 bases; unmatched junction bases: 3. Per germline, CDR1 SNHLY and CDR2 FYNNEI. Whole-study results and caveats: Common to patients and controls were 25 to 30 CD8+ CDR3 sequences.

This TCR was sampled from a human donor with aplastic anemia. Sequencing used sorted CD4+, CD8+, or CD8+CD57+ T cells (not recorded which) from PBMCs. This chain joins TRBV2 and TRBJ1-1, with TRBD1 matching over 7 bases. The CDR3 DNA is TGTGCCACCCGACAGGGTGAAGCTTTCTTT. Its translation: CATRQGEAFF.